This T cell receptor beta chain stems from a study of cytomegalovirus exposure and HLA in healthy donors. Study background: An analysis done earlier identified more than 90 million unique TCR beta sequences from roughly 190 million T cells. HLA-typed donors were the source of around 87 million unique TCRs, which an early data release held. Study-wide findings and caveats: Presence/absence analyses rested on an assumption that sequencing depth was roughly uniform across donors. Listed as cytomegalovirus-associated were 150 or so TCR beta chains.

To note about this clone: Its cognate antigen is unknown.

It was with 60 Vbeta and 13 Jbeta primers that the PCR ran. Measured with immunoSEQ multiplex PCR; TCRdb has only the in-frame clones, and not every one. Of around 150,000 clones listed, 82% are singletons. This CDR3 spans 13 amino acids. From germline, CDR1 is SQVTM and CDR2 ANQGSEA. V dropped 4 bases and J dropped 1 base, with 10 bases sitting between them. The sequenced sample consisted of PBMCs. The chain employs TRBV29-1 and TRBJ1-1; D is ambiguous. This TCR was sampled from a woman aged 50 to 65 in good health and CMV-seropositive. The CDR3 DNA reads as TGCAGCGTTGCCCCGGTTCCGAACACTGAAGCTTTCTTT. It specifies CSVAPVPNTEAFF.